This T cell receptor (beta chain) is from a study of molecular identifiers for immune sequencing clone quantification. For the study at large: The replicates split RNA from roughly 20,000 or 100,000 naive CD8 cells five ways and sequenced four.

Previously described methods with listed TCR primers produced the bulk TCR libraries. Each CDR3 protein is one row after TCRdb ran MiXCR on the PCR reads. The data hold tens of thousands of distinct CDR3 sequences, with roughly 21% observed a single time. Study-wide findings and caveats: In naive cells, clones above 20 RNA copies held under 1% of molecules, whereas in effector cells they held over 98%.

The CD8+CD4-CCR7+CD45RA+ phenotype defined the sorted naive CD8 T cells. V lost 2 bases to trimming and J lost 2 bases, with 24 bases between them. The germline V gene encodes CDR1 MNHEY and CDR2 SVGEGT. This CDR3 region has 19 residues. This clonotype was seen repeatedly, ten times or more. The antigen is not known. This TCR was sampled from a human donor in good health. Some libraries in this study had Jurkat cell RNA spiked in. The sample comprised naive CD8+ T cells from blood, with Jurkat cell RNA spiked in. Regarding subset: FACS-sorted CD8+CD4-CCR7+CD45RA+ naive T cells. The chain combines TRBV6-2 or TRBV6-3 with TRBJ2-5; D might be TRBD2 (6 bases). This CDR3 is CASSYPFGTPYDLQETQYF. In DNA, the CDR3 is TGTGCCAGCAGTTACCCATTCGGGACTCCCTATGATCTGCAAGAGACCCAGTACTTC.